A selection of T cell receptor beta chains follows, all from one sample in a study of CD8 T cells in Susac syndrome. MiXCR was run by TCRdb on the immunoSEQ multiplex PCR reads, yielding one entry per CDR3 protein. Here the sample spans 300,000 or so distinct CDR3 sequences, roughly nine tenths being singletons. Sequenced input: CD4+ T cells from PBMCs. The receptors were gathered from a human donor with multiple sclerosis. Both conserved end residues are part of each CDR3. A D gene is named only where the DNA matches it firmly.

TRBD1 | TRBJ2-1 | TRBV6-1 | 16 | TGTGCCAGCACTCGGGGTACACAGGGGGCATCTTTTGAGCAGTTCTTC | CASTRGTQGASFEQFF
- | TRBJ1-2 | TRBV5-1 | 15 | TGCGCCAGCAGCTTGGAGAACCCGAGTGACTATGGCTACACCTTC | CASSLENPSDYGYTF
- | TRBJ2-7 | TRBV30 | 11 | TGTGCCTGGACCGGGGGCCAGGGGCAGTACTTC | CAWTGGQGQYF
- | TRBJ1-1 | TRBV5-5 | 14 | TGTGCCAGCAGCTTGGAGGGGAGGAACACTGAAGCTTTCTTT | CASSLEGRNTEAFF
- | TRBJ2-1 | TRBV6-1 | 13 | TGTGCCAGCAGTGTTGATCCATACAATGAGCAGTTCTTC | CASSVDPYNEQFF
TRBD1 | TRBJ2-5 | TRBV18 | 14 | TGTGCCAGCTCACCCGGACAGGCCACAGAGACCCAGTACTTC | CASSPGQATETQYF
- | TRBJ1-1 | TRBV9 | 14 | TGTGCCAGCAGCGTAGTAGGGGATGGAACTGAAGCTTTCTTT | CASSVVGDGTEAFF
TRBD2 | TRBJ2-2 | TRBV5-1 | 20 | TGCGCCAGCAGCTCCGGACTAGCGGGAGGGCCGCTGCTCAACACCGGGGAGCTGTTTTTT | CASSSGLAGGPLLNTGELFF
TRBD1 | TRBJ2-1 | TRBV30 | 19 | TGTGCCTGGAGTGCCTACAGGCAACACCGGGACAGCATCGACAATGAGCAGTTCTTC | CAWSAYRQHRDSIDNEQFF
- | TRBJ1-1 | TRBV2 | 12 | TGTGCCAACGGGCAGGGTTGGACTGAAGCTTTCTTT | CANGQGWTEAFF
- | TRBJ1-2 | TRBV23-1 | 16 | TGCGCCAGCAGTCAACCTCGGGACATCTCCTCCTATGGCTACACCTTC | CASSQPRDISSYGYTF
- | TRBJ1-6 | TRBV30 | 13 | TGTGCCTGGAGTACAGGATTTAATTCACCCCTCCACTTT | CAWSTGFNSPLHF
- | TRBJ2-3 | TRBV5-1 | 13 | TGCGCCAGCAATCTAGGTGGGGAGGATACGCAGTATTTT | CASNLGGEDTQYF
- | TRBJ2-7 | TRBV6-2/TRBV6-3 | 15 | TGTGCCAGCAGACCTCCGGGACTTGGGGTCCACGAGCAGTACTTC | CASRPPGLGVHEQYF
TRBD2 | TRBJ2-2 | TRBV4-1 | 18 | TGCGCCAGCAGCCAAGATCCCGGGACTAGCGGGGGCCCCGGGGAGCTGTTTTTT | CASSQDPGTSGGPGELFF